Listed here are 10 T cell receptor beta chains from one sample, sequenced in a study of blood T cells in healthy people across ages. The authors ran a second PCR of about 7 to 11 cycles using a sample-barcoded 5' primer and a J-beta primer mix. From the 5' RACE reads, TCRdb called clonotypes with MiXCR, one entry per CDR3 protein. This table has around 700,000 distinct CDR3 sequences, 20% to 25% appearing once. The sample also formed part of further work on T cells of mothers and their children.

The sequenced sample was blood. Source of these receptors: a boy aged 5 to 17 in good health.

CDR3 sequence: CASSSNSLAGGPNEQFF. The DNA for the CDR3 is TGTGCCAGCAGTTCCAATTCCTTAGCGGGAGGGCCCAATGAGCAGTTCTTC. The rearrangement joins TRBV28 to TRBJ2-1; 11 nucleotides align to TRBD2. J gave up 6 bases and V 4 bases, and 11 bases lay outside the gene matches. Germline V gives CDR1 MDHEN, CDR2 SYDVKM. The CDR3 spans 17 residues.

This clonotype was seen ten or more times. The chain combines TRBV6-5 with TRBJ2-7; 16 bases are shared with TRBD2. Germline CDR1 is MNHEY and CDR2 is SVGAGI. CDR3 length: 17 residues. Germline trimming cut 0 bases from V and 4 bases from J; bases unmatched to any gene: 3. For the CDR3, the DNA is TGTGCCAGCAGTTACTCGGGACTAGCGGGAGGGCTTTACGAGCAGTACTTC. Protein: CASSYSGLAGGLYEQYF.

DNA of the CDR3: TGTGCCATCAGTACTAGCGGGGGTATCGAGACCCAGTACTTC. It encodes CAISTSGGIETQYF. The chain has TRBV10-3 and TRBJ2-5, with TRBD2 matching 11 bases. J gave up 5 bases and V 5 bases, and 4 bases lay outside the gene matches. CDR1 ENHRY and CDR2 SYGVKD come from the germline V gene. CDR3 size: 14 residues.

The table lists this clonotype with a few counts. The J gene is TRBJ2-5, the V gene TRBV29-1; possibly TRBD2 for D (6 bases). The V gene lost 4 bases and the J gene lost 0 bases, with 9 bases spanning the gap. The CDR3 sequence is 13 residues long. Germline V gene sequence: CDR1 SQVTM, CDR2 ANQGSEA. Here the CDR3 DNA reads TGCAGCGTTGTTGGCGGGAACCAAGAGACCCAGTACTTC. Amino acids: CSVVGGNQETQYF.

The chain combines TRBV7-6 with TRBJ2-4, with D possibly matching TRBD1 (6 bases). Germline assignment: CDR1 SGHVS and CDR2 FNYEAQ. V was trimmed by 4 bases and J by 7 bases, leaving 14 bases between them. The CDR3 contains 14 residues. Here the CDR3 reads CASSSEQGHNIQYF. The CDR3 DNA sequence: TGTGCCAGCAGCTCGGAACAGGGCCATAACATTCAGTACTTC.

This clonotype was seen a handful of times. The chain is built from TRBV9 and TRBJ2-3, with D unclear. The CDR3 totals 13 residues. V was trimmed by 0 bases and J by 6 bases, leaving 8 bases between them. Germline CDR1 SGDLS, CDR2 YYNGEE. CDR3 in DNA: TGTGCCAGCAGCGTAGATTCCCTCGATACGCAGTATTTT. Its protein is CASSVDSLDTQYF.

This clonotype was counted a few times. This chain uses TRBV12-3 or TRBV12-4 with TRBJ2-2, with 10 bases fitting TRBD2. CDR3 length: 16 residues. V gave up 8 bases and J gave up 1 base; unmatched junction bases: 7. The CDR3 DNA reads as TGTGCCAGCTTAAAGGGACTAGCGATGAACACCGGGGAGCTGTTTTTT. It encodes CASLKGLAMNTGELFF.

This chain uses TRBV29-1 with TRBJ2-5; D ambiguous. Deletions cut 8 bases from V and 5 bases from J, with 15 bases between. The CDR3 is made up of 12 amino acids. Germline CDR1 reads SQVTM; CDR2 reads ANQGSEA. CDR3 region: CSLQEMGETQYF. CDR3 bases: TGCAGCCTCCAGGAAATGGGGGAGACCCAGTACTTC. The full variable domain, completed using reference TRBV29-1 and TRBJ2-5, is SAVISQKPSRDICQRGTSLTIQCQVDSQVTMMFWYRQQPGQSLTLIATANQGSEATYESGFVIDKFPISRPNLTFSTLTVSNMSPEDSSIYLCSLQEMGETQYFGPGTRLLVL.

This clonotype was recorded a few times. The chain uses TRBV7-6 and TRBJ1-6, with D possibly matching TRBD1 (5 bases). The germline V gene encodes CDR1 SGHVS and CDR2 FNYEAQ. Trimming cost V 5 bases and J 7 bases, with 12 bases left between them. The CDR3 extends over 14 amino acids. The CDR3 spells CASSRDARNSPLHF. CDR3 nucleotide sequence: TGTGCCAGCAGCCGGGACGCCCGAAATTCACCCCTCCACTTT.

This chain joins TRBV7-8 and TRBJ2-1; D ambiguous. The CDR3 has 12 residues. With 7 bases removed from V and 8 bases from J, the gap between germline ends came to 12 bases. Germline V gives CDR1 SGHVS, CDR2 FQNEAQ. CDR3 sequence reads: CASNLRPDEQFF. CDR3 in DNA: TGTGCCAGCAACCTAAGACCAGATGAGCAGTTCTTC.